This T cell receptor (beta chain) originates from a study of T cell clonotyping in hematopoietic cell transplantation. Study conclusions and caveats: At the given depth, recipient repertoires were over 97% de novo clonotypes.

The protocol was immunoSEQ multiplex PCR, while the TCRdb copy is restricted to in-frame clones and leaves out a portion. The table records around 15,000 clones, about 90% of them present only once. CDR3 length equals 11 residues. V was clipped by 4 bases and J by 3 bases, with 3 bases between them. CDR1 is SNHLY, CDR2 FYNNEI, per germline. Remarks on this clone: Its antigen remains unidentified.

The V call is TRBV2, the J call TRBJ1-2; no reliable D call. The sequenced sample was peripheral blood mononuclear cells. This TCR came from a man between 35 and 55 years old in good health. Some clones in this sample may be carry-over from other donors' samples. Here the CDR3 reads CASSGHYGYTF. In DNA, the CDR3 is TGTGCCAGCAGTGGACACTATGGCTACACCTTC.